Following are 27 T cell receptor beta chains from one sample sequenced in a study of technical replicates of blood from a few donors. Profiled with immunoSEQ multiplex PCR; TCRdb holds only in-frame clones, not every one. The profile covers around 70,000 clones, with 90% to 95% appearing a single time and about 0.4% taken by the ten largest. Sequenced material: T cells isolated from PBMCs. Receptors were obtained from a human donor in good health.

The chain links TRBV9 to TRBJ2-1; possible D gene TRBD2, 6 bases. Germline values: CDR1 SGDLS, CDR2 YYNGEE. The CDR3 is 16 residues long. V was pared by 3 bases and J by 2 bases, with 15 bases between. As DNA, the CDR3 is TGTGCCAGCAGCGCGAGCGGGTCCGGGGCCTACAATGAGCAGTTCTTC. Translating it yields CASSASGSGAYNEQFF.

The CDR3 DNA is TGTGCCAACCGAGTCCAGGGGGACTACACCTTC. Residues: CANRVQGDYTF. The rearrangement joins TRBV28 to TRBJ1-2; TRBD1 agrees at 7 bases. Germline V gene data show CDR1 as MDHEN and CDR2 as SYDVKM. The CDR3 totals 11 residues. Trimming at V came to 10 bases and at J to 10 bases, leaving 9 bases not matched to a gene.

The rearrangement joins TRBV5-1 to TRBJ1-1; 9 bases fit TRBD1. The trim removed 0 bases at V and 1 base at J, leaving 10 bases unmatched. The CDR3 consists of 18 residues. Germline lookup yields CDR1 SGHRS and CDR2 YFSETQ. CDR3 nucleotide sequence: TGCGCCAGCAGCTTGGCCTCTTTAGCGGGACAGGGGAACACTGAAGCTTTCTTT. This gives the protein CASSLASLAGQGNTEAFF.

This chain connects TRBV6-5 to TRBJ2-2; TRBD1 is a possible D gene (5 bases). Germline assignment: CDR1 MNHEY and CDR2 SVGAGI. The length of the CDR3 is 13 residues. V lost 8 bases to trimming and J lost 6 bases, with 13 bases between them. The chain's CDR3 is CASWQGFAGELFF. CDR3 coding DNA: TGTGCCAGCTGGCAGGGTTTCGCCGGGGAGCTGTTTTTT.

The rearrangement links TRBV19 to TRBJ1-1; 8 positions match TRBD1. V shed 11 bases, J shed 5 bases, and the junction held 7 bases outside the gene matches. The CDR3 covers 12 residues. Germline lookup yields CDR1 LNHDA and CDR2 SQIVND (reference sequence). The CDR3 protein is CASDRGYTEAFF. DNA of the CDR3: TGTGCCTCAGACAGGGGTTATACTGAAGCTTTCTTT.

This chain connects TRBV18 to TRBJ1-2; 7 bases fit TRBD1. CDR1 is KGHSH, CDR2 LQKENI, per germline. The CDR3 contains 13 residues. The J segment lost 6 bases and the V segment lost 2 bases, leaving 3 bases of the junction unmatched. CDR3 coding DNA: TGTGCCAGCTCACCAACAGGGGCCCATGGCTACACCTTC. It yields the protein CASSPTGAHGYTF.

This chain connects TRBV11-2 to TRBJ2-1; 10 bases agree with TRBD2. V lost 6 bases, J lost 8 bases, and 4 bases stayed unmatched. The CDR3 has 13 amino acids. The V gene's germline CDR1 is SGHAT and CDR2 FQNNGV. The CDR3 bases are TGTGCCAGCAGAGCGGGAGGGCACCATGAGCAGTTCTTC. As protein: CASRAGGHHEQFF.

The DNA for the CDR3 is TGTGCCAGCAGTTTCGGAGGGGAGGGCACTGAAGCTTTCTTT. Protein product: CASSFGGEGTEAFF. The V gene is TRBV28, the J gene TRBJ1-1, with D possibly matching TRBD1 (5 bases). The CDR3 length is 14 residues. Germline CDR1 is MDHEN and CDR2 is SYDVKM. Trimming pared 3 bases from V and 4 bases from J, leaving 12 bases between.

The V and J genes are TRBV9 and TRBJ1-2; 10 bases are a match to TRBD1. In germline, CDR1 is SGDLS, CDR2 YYNGEE. The V and J ends lost 4 bases and 5 bases, in that order; junction bases with no gene match: 5. This CDR3 contains 14 residues. The CDR3 protein is CASSRDRGPYGYTF. In DNA form, the CDR3 reads TGTGCCAGCAGCCGGGACAGGGGTCCTTATGGCTACACCTTC.

The chain employs TRBV7-6 and TRBJ2-3, with TRBD2 as a possible D gene (6 bases). Deletions cut 3 bases from V and 2 bases from J, with 12 bases between. CDR1 and CDR2 (germline): SGHVS, FNYEAQ. The CDR3 runs to 15 residues. CDR3 DNA sequence: TGTGCCAGCAGCTTCGACAGCGGGTACACAGATACGCAGTATTTT. Amino acids: CASSFDSGYTDTQYF.

V usage is TRBV2 and J usage is TRBJ2-1; 8 bases fit TRBD2. V was pared by 2 bases and J by 15 bases, with 15 bases of the junction left unmatched. Per germline, CDR1 SNHLY and CDR2 FYNNEI. CDR3 size: 15 residues. CDR3 protein: CASSERWLAGPSRFF. Here the CDR3 DNA reads TGTGCCAGCAGTGAACGGTGGCTAGCGGGTCCATCCCGGTTCTTC. Full variable domain (outside the CDR3, taken from reference TRBV2 and TRBJ2-1): EPEVTQTPSHQVTQMGQEVILRCVPISNHLYFYWYRQILGQKVEFLVSFYNNEISEKSEIFDDQFSVERPDGSNFTLKIRSTKLEDSAMYFCASSERWLAGPSRFFGPGTRLTVL.

This chain joins TRBV7-2 and TRBJ2-3; 8 bases line up with TRBD2. CDR1 and CDR2 from the germline V gene are SGHTA and FQGNSA. The trim removed 2 bases at V and 1 base at J, leaving 2 bases unmatched. The CDR3 consists of 15 residues. DNA of the CDR3: TGTGCCAGCAGCTTAAGCGGGGGACGCACAGATACGCAGTATTTT. It translates to CASSLSGGRTDTQYF.

This rearrangement joins TRBV7-2 to TRBJ2-7; no reliable D call. Germline CDR1 and CDR2: SGHTA and FQGNSA. Trimming took 5 bases from V and 1 from J, leaving 12 bases between them. This CDR3 spans 14 amino acids. The CDR3 protein is CASSLKTSSYEQYF. CDR3 coding DNA: TGTGCCAGCAGCCTAAAGACAAGTTCCTACGAGCAGTACTTC.

J is TRBJ2-7 and V is TRBV7-9, with 8 bases aligning to TRBD1. After removal of 8 bases from V and 8 bases from J, the junction contained 14 bases not matched to a gene. CDR3 length: 14 residues. The germline V gene encodes CDR1 SEHNR and CDR2 FQNEAQ (reference sequence). The CDR3: CASGSGTGRFQQYF. CDR3 sequence (DNA): TGTGCCAGCGGATCCGGGACAGGTCGTTTCCAGCAGTACTTC. The whole variable domain, remainder taken from reference TRBV7-9 and TRBJ2-7, is DTGVSQNPRHKITKRGQNVTFRCDPISEHNRLYWYRQTLGQGPEFLTYFQNEAQLEKSRLLSDRFSAERPKGSFSTLEIQRTEQGDSAMYLCASGSGTGRFQQYFGPGTRLTVT.

V gene TRBV5-4 combines with J gene TRBJ2-2, with 7 bases lining up with TRBD2. Germline-derived CDR1 and CDR2 are SGHNT and YYREEE (reference sequence). Trimming cost V 3 bases and J 3 bases; bases outside gene matches: 5. This CDR3 is built from 15 residues. The CDR3 DNA reads as TGTGCCAGCAGCTCTACTAGCGCCTACACCGGGGAGCTGTTTTTT. This translates into CASSSTSAYTGELFF.

The V gene is TRBV18, the J gene TRBJ1-2, with D maybe TRBD1 (6 bases). V was clipped by 3 bases and J by 6 bases, with 8 bases between them. CDR1 and CDR2 (germline): KGHSH, LQKENI. This CDR3 has 12 residues. CDR3: CASSPQGNGYTF. CDR3 coding DNA: TGTGCCAGCTCACCCCAGGGGAATGGCTACACCTTC. The full variable domain, its missing parts supplied by reference TRBV18 and TRBJ1-2, is NAGVMQNPRHLVRRRGQEARLRCSPMKGHSHVYWYRQLPEEGLKFMVYLQKENIIDESGMPKERFSAEFPKEGPSILRIQQVVRGDSAAYFCASSPQGNGYTFGSGTRLTVV.

The V gene is TRBV6-1, the J gene TRBJ2-3, with 10 bases fitting TRBD1. V shed 2 bases and J 4 bases; nucleotides not matched to a gene: 9. Germline V gives CDR1 MNHNS, CDR2 SASEGT. This CDR3 region has 17 residues. CDR3 loop: CASSEKLGDRGADTQYF. CDR3 sequence (DNA): TGTGCCAGCAGTGAAAAATTAGGGGACAGGGGCGCAGATACGCAGTATTTT.

The V gene is TRBV19, the J gene TRBJ2-3; 10 bases match TRBD2. V lost 5 bases, J lost 1 base, and 12 bases stayed unmatched. CDR3 length: 18 amino acids. CDR1 is LNHDA, CDR2 SQIVND, per germline (reference sequence). The CDR3 DNA sequence: TGTGCCAGTAGTGTGCTAGCGGGAGCCTACCAGCGCACAGATACGCAGTATTTT. Residues: CASSVLAGAYQRTDTQYF.

The rearrangement joins TRBV18 to TRBJ1-1, with D unclear. V gave up 2 bases and J gave up 2 bases, with 12 bases separating them. The germline CDR1 and CDR2 sequences are KGHSH and LQKENI. This CDR3 contains 15 residues. This CDR3 is CASSPEIQSNTEAFF. For the CDR3, the DNA is TGTGCCAGCTCACCAGAAATACAGTCAAACACTGAAGCTTTCTTT.

The chain is built from TRBV28 and TRBJ1-5; the match to TRBD1 covers 7 bases. The CDR3 loop spans 16 amino acids. The V gene's germline CDR1 is MDHEN and CDR2 SYDVKM. Germline trimming cut 2 bases from V and 6 bases from J; bases unmatched to any gene: 10. CDR3: CASSLLQGFQGQPQHF. As DNA, the CDR3 is TGTGCCAGCAGTTTACTACAGGGGTTTCAAGGTCAGCCCCAGCATTTT. Complete variable domain (other parts from reference TRBV28 and TRBJ1-5): DVKVTQSSRYLVKRTGEKVFLECVQDMDHENMFWYRQDPGLGLRLIYFSYDVKMKEKGDIPEGYSVSREKKERFSLILESASTNQTSMYLCASSLLQGFQGQPQHFGDGTRLSIL.

This rearrangement joins TRBV2 to TRBJ1-5; possibly TRBD1 for D (6 bases). Trimming cost V 6 bases and J 2 bases, with 8 bases left between them. This CDR3 contains 13 residues. The germline CDR1 and CDR2 sequences are SNHLY and FYNNEI. The CDR3 coding sequence is TGTGCCAGCAGATACAGGGGCAATCAGCCCCAGCATTTT. This translates into CASRYRGNQPQHF. Based on the CDR3 plus reference TRBV2 and TRBJ1-5, the full variable domain is EPEVTQTPSHQVTQMGQEVILRCVPISNHLYFYWYRQILGQKVEFLVSFYNNEISEKSEIFDDQFSVERPDGSNFTLKIRSTKLEDSAMYFCASRYRGNQPQHFGDGTRLSIL.

The chain employs TRBV11-3 and TRBJ1-5, with D possibly matching TRBD1 (6 bases). V was trimmed by 3 bases and J by 0 bases, leaving 18 bases between them. The germline V gene has CDR1 SGHNT and CDR2 YENEEA. The CDR3 consists of 18 residues. CDR3 nucleotide sequence: TGTGCCAGCAGCTTGTATATCCGGGGGGCGTATAGCAATCAGCCCCAGCATTTT. Residues: CASSLYIRGAYSNQPQHF.

The rearrangement joins TRBV2 to TRBJ1-4; D gene unclear. Germline CDR1 and CDR2: SNHLY and FYNNEI. The length of the CDR3 is 15 residues. V lost 5 bases, J lost 7 bases, and 17 bases lay in between. CDR3 nucleotide sequence: TGTGCCAGCAGTTCGTCCGGGGTCTGGGGTGAAAAACTGTTTTTT. Its translation is CASSSSGVWGEKLFF.

This clone was detected once. The chain has TRBV12-5 and TRBJ1-4; 10 bases map to TRBD1. Looked up from germline, CDR1 is LGHNT and CDR2 is FRNRAP. This CDR3 has 15 residues. V dropped 4 bases and J dropped 10; count of bases not matched to a gene: 9. The CDR3 coding sequence is TGTGCTAGTGGTTCGGGTGGACAGGGGGTCGGAAAACTGTTTTTT. This encodes CASGSGGQGVGKLFF.

This chain's CDR3 is CASSLVRTSFHEQYF. Written as DNA, the CDR3 is TGTGCCAGCAGCTTAGTTCGGACTAGCTTCCACGAGCAGTACTTC. The V call is TRBV7-9, the J call TRBJ2-7, with 8 bases fitting TRBD2. Trimming at V came to 1 base and at J to 5 bases, leaving 7 bases not matched to a gene. The V gene's germline CDR1 is SEHNR and CDR2 FQNEAQ (reference sequence). The CDR3 spans 15 residues.

In nucleotides, the CDR3 is TGTGCCAGCAGTTTAGGGCTAGCGACAGATACGCAGTATTTT. Translating gives CASSLGLATDTQYF. The chain has TRBV28 and TRBJ2-3, with D maybe TRBD2 (6 bases). The CDR3 has 14 residues. Germline V gene sequence: CDR1 MDHEN, CDR2 SYDVKM. Trimming took 2 bases from V and 3 from J, leaving 9 bases between them.

The chain combines TRBV5-1 with TRBJ2-7; D might be TRBD2 (5 bases). The CDR3 is 11 residues long. Germline V gene lookup returns CDR1 SGHRS and CDR2 YFSETQ. Trimming pared 3 bases from V and 7 bases from J, leaving 8 bases between. CDR3 DNA: TGCGCCAGCAGCTCCTCGGGGGAGCAGTACTTC. Translating it yields CASSSSGEQYF.